Presented here are 23 T cell receptor beta chains from one specimen sequenced in a study of blood T cell repertoires in COVID-19. Data came from immunoSEQ multiplex PCR; TCRdb stores just in-frame clones and leaves some out. The table has around 440,000 clones, 88% seen once. The sequenced sample consisted of peripheral blood. The receptors derive from a woman aged 50 to 65 with COVID-19, enrolled during active disease.

V is TRBV7-2 and J is TRBJ1-3; tentatively, D is TRBD1 (6 bases). The CDR3 sequence is 15 residues long. CDR1 and CDR2 (germline): SGHTA, FQGNSA. The V and J ends lost 5 bases and 0 bases respectively, with 11 bases between them. In nucleotides, the CDR3 is TGTGCCAGCAGCCCAGGGGAGCCCTCTGGAAACACCATATATTTT. Translated: CASSPGEPSGNTIYF. Variable domain in full (rest from reference TRBV7-2 and TRBJ1-3): GAGVSQSPSNKVTEKGKDVELRCDPISGHTALYWYRQSLGQGLEFLIYFQGNSAPDKSGLPSDRFSAERTGGSVSTLTIQRTQQEDSAVYLCASSPGEPSGNTIYFGEGSWLTVV.

The V call is TRBV24-1, the J call TRBJ2-4; D may be TRBD2 (6 bases). Germline assignment: CDR1 KGHDR and CDR2 SFDVKD. Trimming took 2 bases from V and 0 from J, leaving 13 bases between them. The CDR3 loop spans 17 amino acids. The CDR3 coding sequence is TGTGCCACCAGTGATTGGAGGGGCGCCGGAGCCAAAAACATTCAGTACTTC. It encodes CATSDWRGAGAKNIQYF.

The chain uses TRBV24-1 and TRBJ2-7; a possible D gene is TRBD1 (6 bases). This CDR3 spans 16 amino acids. Between the trimmed V and J ends, which lost 3 bases and 1 base, there was a span of 15 bases. CDR1 KGHDR and CDR2 SFDVKD come from the germline V gene. CDR3 coding DNA: TGTGCCACCAGTGATATAACCTGGACAGATTCCTACGAGCAGTACTTC. This encodes CATSDITWTDSYEQYF.

The J gene is TRBJ1-2, the V gene TRBV4-1, with 7 bases that match TRBD1. The CDR3 length is 14 residues. Germline V gene data show CDR1 as MGHRA and CDR2 as YSYEKL. V lost 1 base and J lost 4; bases outside the gene matches: 3. CDR3: CASSQAGDSYGYTF. DNA for the CDR3: TGCGCCAGCAGCCAAGCTGGGGACAGCTATGGCTACACCTTC.

V usage is TRBV9 and J usage is TRBJ2-7; 7 bases agree with TRBD1. In germline, CDR1 is SGDLS, CDR2 YYNGEE. V shed 4 bases and J 6 bases; nucleotides not matched to a gene: 7. The CDR3 has 13 amino acids. CDR3 nucleotide sequence: TGTGCCAGCAGCCACAGGGGACGCGGCGAGCAGTACTTC. This codes for CASSHRGRGEQYF.

The chain couples TRBV5-1 to TRBJ2-1; D is uncertain. Trimming removed 1 base from V and 10 bases from J, with 12 bases in between. The germline CDR1 and CDR2 sequences are SGHRS and YFSETQ. This CDR3 comprises 13 residues. The CDR3: CASSLFMSREQFF. Here the CDR3 DNA reads TGCGCCAGCAGCTTGTTTATGAGTCGGGAGCAGTTCTTC.

The V call is TRBV30, the J call TRBJ1-1; D gene unclear. Trimming shortened V by 5 bases and J by 0 bases, and 19 bases separated the two germline ends. Germline assignment: CDR1 GTSNPN and CDR2 SVGIG (reference sequence). The CDR3 spans 16 residues. The CDR3 coding sequence is TGTGCCTGGGAACCCCCGGGGTATGACATGAACACTGAAGCTTTCTTT. Translation: CAWEPPGYDMNTEAFF.

The chain links TRBV4-1 to TRBJ2-7; D possibly corresponds to TRBD1 (6 bases). Germline loops: CDR1 MGHRA, CDR2 YSYEKL. V was trimmed by 4 bases and J by 2 bases, leaving 24 bases between them. There are 18 residues in the CDR3. The CDR3 nucleotides read TGCGCCAGCAGCCGGAAAGAAACAACCGGGACACAAGCCTACGAGCAGTACTTC. This codes for CASSRKETTGTQAYEQYF.

The V and J genes are TRBV5-1 and TRBJ2-7; 8 bases line up with TRBD1. Germline V gives CDR1 SGHRS, CDR2 YFSETQ. The CDR3 runs 15 residues. V gave up 2 bases and J gave up 2 bases; unmatched junction bases: 6. The CDR3 loop reads CASSFGTGGTYEQYF. DNA for the CDR3: TGCGCCAGCAGCTTTGGTACAGGGGGGACCTACGAGCAGTACTTC.

The chain links TRBV24-1 to TRBJ2-7; D may be TRBD1 (5 bases). CDR1 and CDR2 (germline): KGHDR, SFDVKD. V gave up 12 bases and J gave up 6 bases, with 20 bases separating them. The CDR3 has 13 residues. CDR3 coding DNA: TGTGCCTCCTTCGGCAGGGCCGTCATCGAGCAGTACTTC. As protein: CASFGRAVIEQYF.

The chain combines TRBV5-8 with TRBJ1-4, with 7 bases identical to TRBD1. J was trimmed by 5 bases and V by 2 bases; bases with no gene match: 3. The CDR3 extends over 14 amino acids. Germline assignment: CDR1 SGHTS and CDR2 YDEGEE. The CDR3 is CASSFDRENEKLFF. Written as DNA, the CDR3 is TGTGCCAGCAGCTTCGACAGGGAGAATGAAAAACTGTTTTTT.

CDR3 amino acids: CASSRQRDYGYTF. CDR3 nucleotides: TGTGCCAGCAGTCGGCAGCGCGACTATGGCTACACCTTC. The rearrangement links TRBV14 to TRBJ1-2; D is undetermined. Germline V lookup: CDR1 SGHDN, CDR2 FVKESK. Trimming left V 6 bases short and J 3 bases short, with 11 bases between. The CDR3 is made up of 13 amino acids.

V and J are TRBV10-2 and TRBJ1-5, with 9 positions matching TRBD1. Unmatched junction bases numbered 2, after V lost 3 bases and J lost 2 bases. Germline V gene sequence: CDR1 WSHSY, CDR2 SAAADI. The CDR3 is 15 amino acids. CDR3 sequence (DNA): TGCGCCAGCAGTGAACAGGGGGCAGGCAATCAGCCCCAGCATTTT. Protein sequence: CASSEQGAGNQPQHF.

This chain joins TRBV25-1 and TRBJ2-2; no firm D call. This CDR3 comprises 16 residues. V dropped 1 base and J dropped 4 bases, with 13 bases sitting between them. Germline V gene data show CDR1 as MGHDK and CDR2 as SYGVNS. The CDR3 bases are TGTGCCAGCAGTGAATCCATCGTGGCTGCCACCGGGGAGCTGTTTTTT. Amino acids: CASSESIVAATGELFF. Full variable domain (remainder filled in from reference TRBV25-1 and TRBJ2-2): EADIYQTPRYLVIGTGKKITLECSQTMGHDKMYWYQQDPGMELHLIHYSYGVNSTEKGDLSSESTVSRIRTEHFPLTLESARPSHTSQYLCASSESIVAATGELFFGEGSRLTVL.

This chain uses TRBV30 with TRBJ2-7; 10 nucleotides line up with TRBD1. After removal of 0 bases from V and 5 bases from J, the junction contained 4 bases not matched to a gene. Germline CDR1 GTSNPN, CDR2 SVGIG (reference sequence). The CDR3 is made up of 14 amino acids. The CDR3: CAWSVDRGRDEQYF. For the CDR3, the DNA is TGTGCCTGGAGTGTCGACAGGGGGCGGGACGAGCAGTACTTC.

A word on this clone: The sample contains more than one DNA sequence encoding this CDR3. The rearrangement links TRBV5-1 to TRBJ1-4; TRBD1 agrees at 9 bases. Germline CDR1 and CDR2: SGHRS and YFSETQ. The V gene end was trimmed by 4 bases and the J gene end by 8 bases; junction bases not matched to a gene: 6. The CDR3 covers 14 residues. In nucleotides, the CDR3 is TGCGCCAGCAGCCCGGGGACAGGGCGAGAAAAACTGTTTTTT. This translates into CASSPGTGREKLFF.

The chain links TRBV5-4 to TRBJ1-1; 9 bases are a match to TRBD1. This CDR3 spans 18 amino acids. Trimming took 3 bases from V and 1 from J; bases not matched to a gene: 13. Germline V gene data show CDR1 as SGHNT and CDR2 as YYREEE (reference sequence). CDR3 amino acids: CASSWGPGQGVANTEAFF. CDR3 DNA sequence: TGTGCCAGCAGCTGGGGGCCGGGACAGGGCGTAGCGAACACTGAAGCTTTCTTT.

V usage is TRBV30 and J usage is TRBJ2-7; D is possibly TRBD1 (5 bases). The CDR3 loop spans 17 amino acids. With 0 bases removed from V and 4 bases from J, the gap between germline ends came to 22 bases. Germline V gene data show CDR1 as GTSNPN and CDR2 as SVGIG (reference sequence). This chain's CDR3 is CAWSVRHGAGLTYEQYF. The CDR3 DNA follows: TGTGCCTGGAGTGTACGACATGGGGCAGGTCTTACTTACGAGCAGTACTTC.

V usage is TRBV5-4 and J usage is TRBJ2-7; 7 bases are a match to TRBD2. With 0 bases clipped from V and 2 bases from J, the junction kept 5 bases outside the gene matches. Germline loops: CDR1 SGHNT, CDR2 YYREEE (reference sequence). This CDR3 spans 15 amino acids. As DNA, the CDR3 is TGTGCCAGCAGCTTGGGTCGGGGGGAGACCTACGAGCAGTACTTC. It specifies CASSLGRGETYEQYF. Filled out from reference TRBV5-4 and TRBJ2-7, the complete variable domain reads ETGVTQSPTHLIKTRGQQVTLRCSSQSGHNTVSWYQQALGQGPQFIFQYYREEENGRGNFPPRFSGLQFPNYSSELNVNALELDDSALYLCASSLGRGETYEQYFGPGTRLTVT.

The V and J genes are TRBV5-6 and TRBJ1-5; 7 bases are a match to TRBD1. Trimming took 0 bases from V and 0 from J; bases not matched to a gene: 9. The CDR3 is 18 amino acids. Germline values: CDR1 SGHDT, CDR2 YYEEEE. CDR3: CASSLGQGLGNSNQPQHF. For the CDR3, the DNA is TGTGCCAGCAGCTTGGGACAGGGCCTGGGGAATAGCAATCAGCCCCAGCATTTT.

V is TRBV6-5 and J is TRBJ1-4; D is unresolved. The V end was cut by 4 bases, the J end by 8 bases, with 11 bases between. The length of the CDR3 is 13 residues. Looked up from germline, CDR1 is MNHEY and CDR2 is SVGAGI. CDR3 sequence (DNA): TGTGCCAGCAGTTCTCACTCAGGAGAAAAACTGTTTTTT. Translation gives CASSSHSGEKLFF.

J is TRBJ1-4 and V is TRBV5-1, with D possibly matching TRBD1 (5 bases). The CDR3 extends over 15 amino acids. Trimming removed 4 bases at V and 7 bases at J, with 17 bases between. CDR1 is SGHRS, CDR2 YFSETQ, per germline. DNA of the CDR3: TGCGCCAGCAGCGTCCAGGGTAGTCAGGGTGAAAAACTGTTTTTT. This translates into CASSVQGSQGEKLFF.

This CDR3 is CASSPLTEGEKLFF. The DNA of the CDR3 is TGCGCCAGCAGCCCTTTGACGGAGGGGGAAAAACTGTTTTTT. The chain recombines TRBV5-1 with TRBJ1-4; the D gene is possibly TRBD1 (5 bases). From germline, CDR1 is SGHRS and CDR2 YFSETQ. This CDR3 comprises 14 residues. Trimming took 4 bases from V and 8 from J, leaving 15 bases between them.